A single sample is the source of the 18 T cell receptor beta chains below, sequenced in a study of T-cell reconstitution after alpha-beta-depleted transplantation in children. The library targeted TCRbeta and was prepared with unique molecular identifiers. Using its own MiXCR run on the PCR reads, TCRdb lists one record per CDR3 protein. The table includes some 500,000 distinct CDR3 sequences, approximately 20% detected once. The sample consisted of PBMCs from the stem cell graft donor, taken from the stem cell graft. The receptors were sampled from a human donor who donated a stem cell graft to a child with acute lymphoblastic leukemia.

This clonotype was recorded only once. The V call is TRBV5-1, the J call TRBJ1-1; TRBD1 is a possible D gene (5 bases). From germline, CDR1 is SGHRS and CDR2 YFSETQ. Between the trimmed V and J ends, which lost 7 bases and 2 bases, there was a span of 21 bases. This CDR3 spans 16 amino acids. The chain's CDR3 is CASLQSGGFLNTEAFF. The CDR3 nucleotides read TGCGCCAGCCTTCAATCCGGGGGTTTTTTAAACACTGAAGCTTTCTTT.

CDR3 sequence reads: CASSSQGAGGDIQYF. The CDR3 DNA reads as TGTGCCAGCAGCTCACAGGGGGCGGGGGGGGACATTCAGTACTTC. The chain has TRBV12-3 or TRBV12-4 and TRBJ2-4, with D perhaps TRBD1 or TRBD2 (9 bases each). This CDR3 contains 15 residues. V lost 6 bases, J lost 8 bases, and 20 bases lay in between.

The CDR3 DNA reads as TGCAGTGCTAGAGCCACAGGGACTTTCTACAATGAGCAGTTCTTC. Residues: CSARATGTFYNEQFF. The V and J genes are TRBV20-1 and TRBJ2-1; D is tentatively TRBD1 or TRBD2 (6 bases each). This CDR3 contains 15 residues. The V end was cut by 1 base, the J end by 3 bases, with 13 bases between. Germline V gene data show CDR1 as DFQATT and CDR2 as SNEGSKA (reference sequence).

The table lists this clonotype with a few counts. The chain employs TRBV7-2 and TRBJ1-2; D is undetermined. Germline V gene data show CDR1 as SGHTA and CDR2 as FQGNSA. This CDR3 contains 14 residues. With 6 bases removed from V and 5 bases from J, the gap between germline ends came to 16 bases. CDR3 coding DNA: TGTGCCAGCAGGAAGTCCCTCACGAGTTATGGCTACACCTTC. The encoded protein is CASRKSLTSYGYTF.

The table lists this clonotype with a few counts. Here the CDR3 DNA reads TGTGCCAGCAGTTTGGGTATGAGCTCCTACAATGAGCAGTTCTTC. Translation gives CASSLGMSSYNEQFF. The chain is built from TRBV27 and TRBJ2-1; D is ambiguous. The V and J ends lost 3 bases and 0 bases respectively, with 9 bases between them. Germline values: CDR1 MNHEY, CDR2 SMNVEV (reference sequence). The CDR3 spans 15 residues.

V is TRBV12-3 or TRBV12-4 and J is TRBJ2-1; possible D gene TRBD2, 6 bases. V lost 3 bases to trimming and J lost 3 bases, with 12 bases between them. CDR3 length: 15 amino acids. This CDR3 reads CASSFGGSDYNEQFF. As DNA, the CDR3 is TGTGCCAGCAGTTTCGGAGGGAGTGACTACAATGAGCAGTTCTTC.

This clonotype occurred a few times. This sequence joins TRBV12-3 or TRBV12-4 and TRBJ1-5; D is possibly TRBD1 (5 bases). Trimming pared 6 bases from V and 5 bases from J, leaving 14 bases between. This CDR3 spans 14 amino acids. CDR3 region: CASSGGGAYQPQHF. CDR3 nucleotide sequence: TGTGCCAGCAGCGGGGGAGGGGCATATCAGCCCCAGCATTTT.

This clonotype was observed a handful of times. This chain's CDR3 is CSASFHREATNEKLFF. CDR3 nucleotides: TGCAGTGCTAGTTTCCATAGGGAGGCGACTAATGAAAAACTGTTTTTT. J is TRBJ1-4 and V is TRBV20-1; D uncertain. V was shortened by 3 bases and J by 2 bases, with 16 bases between the two germline ends. Germline V gene data show CDR1 as DFQATT and CDR2 as SNEGSKA (reference sequence). The CDR3 is made up of 16 amino acids.

The J gene is TRBJ2-3, the V gene TRBV19; D unresolved. Germline loops: CDR1 LNHDA, CDR2 SQIVND (reference sequence). Between the trimmed V and J ends, which lost 1 base and 6 bases, there was a span of 5 bases. This CDR3 spans 12 amino acids. As DNA, the CDR3 is TGTGCCAGTAGTATAGGTTTGGATACGCAGTATTTT. It codes for CASSIGLDTQYF. The full variable domain, completed using reference TRBV19 and TRBJ2-3, is DGGITQSPKYLFRKEGQNVTLSCEQNLNHDAMYWYRQDPGQGLRLIYYSQIVNDFQKGDIAEGYSVSREKKESFPLTVTSAQKNPTAFYLCASSIGLDTQYFGPGTRLTVL.

V is TRBV20-1 and J is TRBJ1-5, with D possibly matching TRBD1 (6 bases). V dropped 0 bases and J dropped 1 base, with 16 bases sitting between them. From germline, CDR1 is DFQATT and CDR2 SNEGSKA (reference sequence). This CDR3 is 17 amino acids long. The CDR3 region has the DNA TGCAGTGCTAGAGATGACAGGTTTCGGGGGAGCAATCAGCCCCAGCATTTT. It is translated as CSARDDRFRGSNQPQHF.

This clonotype has a handful of counts. The J gene is TRBJ2-7, the V gene TRBV7-9, with no clear D. In germline, CDR1 is SEHNR, CDR2 FQNEAQ (reference sequence). The CDR3 consists of 12 residues. The V end was cut by 3 bases, the J end by 0 bases, with 3 bases between. CDR3 DNA: TGTGCCAGCAGCTTCGTCTCCTACGAGCAGTACTTC. This gives the protein CASSFVSYEQYF. Drawing the rest from reference TRBV7-9 and TRBJ2-7, the complete variable domain is DTGVSQNPRHKITKRGQNVTFRCDPISEHNRLYWYRQTLGQGPEFLTYFQNEAQLEKSRLLSDRFSAERPKGSFSTLEIQRTEQGDSAMYLCASSFVSYEQYFGPGTRLTVT.

This clonotype has just a few counts. The chain recombines TRBV20-1 with TRBJ1-6; TRBD1 might be the D (5 bases). Germline V lookup: CDR1 DFQATT, CDR2 SNEGSKA (reference sequence). The CDR3 is made up of 13 amino acids. V gave up 3 bases and J gave up 7 bases, with 10 bases separating them. The CDR3 loop is CSASVRANSPLHF. In DNA form, the CDR3 reads TGCAGTGCTAGCGTCAGGGCAAATTCACCCCTCCACTTT.

This clonotype was found a few times. The rearrangement uses TRBV9 and TRBJ2-3; 8 positions match TRBD2. The CDR3 loop spans 16 amino acids. Germline V lookup: CDR1 SGDLS, CDR2 YYNGEE. The ends lost 1 base at V and 0 bases at J; junction bases unmatched: 4. DNA for the CDR3: TGTGCCAGCAGCGTACGGGGACTAGGGAGCACAGATACGCAGTATTTT. Amino acids: CASSVRGLGSTDTQYF.

This clonotype has a handful of counts. This chain links TRBV5-5 with TRBJ1-5; no clear D gene. CDR3 length equals 14 residues. Trimming left V 4 bases short and J 11 bases short, with 19 bases between. The germline gives CDR1 SGHKS, CDR2 YYEKEE (reference sequence). CDR3 amino acids: CASSPESGLGSQHF. CDR3 in DNA: TGTGCCAGCAGCCCAGAGAGTGGCCTAGGATCCCAGCATTTT.

This chain links TRBV5-5 with TRBJ2-1; D uncertain. CDR3 length: 13 residues. Germline-derived CDR1 and CDR2 are SGHKS and YYEKEE (reference sequence). V shed 3 bases and J shed 5 bases, with 9 bases lying between them. The CDR3 region has the DNA TGTGCCAGCAGCTCGGACGGAAACAATGAGCAGTTCTTC. Encoded protein: CASSSDGNNEQFF.

The chain couples TRBV20-1 to TRBJ1-2; unclear D gene. The CDR3 runs to 12 residues. V dropped 0 bases and J dropped 2 bases, with 4 bases sitting between them. Germline CDR1 is DFQATT and CDR2 is SNEGSKA (reference sequence). CDR3 sequence reads: CSARDINYGYTF. The CDR3 coding sequence is TGCAGTGCTAGAGATATCAACTATGGCTACACCTTC.

This clonotype has only a few counts. The chain recombines TRBV20-1 with TRBJ2-1; 13 nucleotides match TRBD2. CDR3 length: 13 residues. The V segment lost 6 bases and the J segment 7 bases; nucleotides outside the gene matches: 3. The germline V gene has CDR1 DFQATT and CDR2 SNEGSKA (reference sequence). CDR3 loop: CSARGLAGNEQFF. Here the CDR3 DNA reads TGCAGTGCGCGGGGACTAGCGGGGAATGAGCAGTTCTTC.

This clonotype was observed a few times. The genes are TRBV5-1 and TRBJ2-1; TRBD1 agrees at 7 bases. The CDR3 runs 16 residues. CDR1 is SGHRS and CDR2 is YFSETQ in the germline V gene. Trimming at V came to 2 bases and at J to 4 bases, leaving 9 bases not matched to a gene. The CDR3 region has the DNA TGCGCCAGCAGCTTAGTTCCGGGACAGATTTACAATGAGCAGTTCTTC. This sequence encodes CASSLVPGQIYNEQFF.